One and the same sample provided the 24 T cell receptor beta chains below, sequenced in a study of cytomegalovirus exposure and HLA in healthy donors. Profiled with immunoSEQ multiplex PCR; TCRdb holds only in-frame clones, not every one. The sample shows more than 90,000 clones, about 91% of them seen only once. The source material was PBMCs. These receptors were obtained from a man aged 18 to 30 in good health and CMV-seronegative.

This clone was seen once. The chain couples TRBV9 to TRBJ2-2; TRBD1 matches 8 bases. This CDR3 comprises 14 residues. V lost 0 bases to trimming and J lost 6 bases; unmatched junction nucleotides: 1. The germline V gene encodes CDR1 SGDLS and CDR2 YYNGEE. The CDR3 loop reads CASSVEQGAGELFF. The CDR3 bases are TGTGCCAGCAGCGTAGAACAGGGGGCCGGGGAGCTGTTTTTT.

V usage is TRBV11-2 and J usage is TRBJ1-5; D is unresolved. This CDR3 has 15 amino acids. Trimming stripped 5 bases from V and 6 bases from J, with 17 bases between. CDR1 is SGHAT, CDR2 FQNNGV, per germline. For the CDR3, the DNA is TGTGCCAGCAGCCTGGCAGGATCAAGCCGTCAGCCCCAGCATTTT. It yields the protein CASSLAGSSRQPQHF.

The rearrangement joins TRBV18 to TRBJ1-2; 8 bases are shared with TRBD1. Unmatched junction bases numbered 15, after V lost 3 bases and J lost 6 bases. CDR1 KGHSH and CDR2 LQKENI come from the germline V gene. The CDR3 runs to 17 residues. CDR3 protein: CASSPPQGVFVTDGYTF. As DNA, the CDR3 is TGTGCCAGCTCACCGCCACAGGGGGTATTTGTTACTGATGGCTACACCTTC.

The gene calls are TRBV9 and TRBJ2-6; the D is unclear. Trimming stripped 3 bases from V and 0 bases from J, with 13 bases between. The length of the CDR3 is 17 residues. CDR1 is SGDLS and CDR2 is YYNGEE in the germline V gene. CDR3 protein: CASSAELKSSGANVLTF. The CDR3 DNA reads TGTGCCAGCAGCGCCGAACTAAAGAGCTCTGGGGCCAACGTCCTGACTTTC.

V usage is TRBV29-1 and J usage is TRBJ1-3; 10 positions match TRBD1. With 4 bases clipped from V and 3 bases from J, the junction kept 6 bases outside the gene matches. The CDR3 spans 15 residues. The V gene's germline CDR1 is SQVTM and CDR2 ANQGSEA. Here the CDR3 reads CSVGIRDRGGNTIYF. CDR3 coding DNA: TGCAGCGTTGGAATTAGGGACAGGGGTGGAAACACCATATATTTT.

Only a few counts were recorded for this clone. This chain connects TRBV28 to TRBJ2-7; TRBD1 is a possible D gene (5 bases). Germline V CDR1 and CDR2: MDHEN, SYDVKM. V shed 10 bases and J shed 0 bases, with 13 bases lying between them. The CDR3 runs 13 residues. The CDR3 region has the DNA TGTGCCACCCAGGGATTCAGCTCCTACGAGCAGTACTTC. Its protein is CATQGFSSYEQYF.

The chain is built from TRBV5-1 and TRBJ2-7; 7 bases match TRBD2. Germline V gives CDR1 SGHRS, CDR2 YFSETQ. The V segment lost 1 base and the J segment 2 bases; nucleotides outside the gene matches: 6. The CDR3 is made up of 15 amino acids. CDR3 region: CASSLRASGPYEQYF. CDR3 DNA sequence: TGCGCCAGCAGCTTGAGGGCTAGCGGACCCTACGAGCAGTACTTC.

The chain is built from TRBV10-3 and TRBJ2-3; D gene uncertain. With 0 bases removed from V and 1 base from J, the gap between germline ends came to 20 bases. Germline V CDR1 and CDR2: ENHRY, SYGVKD. The CDR3 contains 19 residues. CDR3 protein: CAISESIFASRVGTDTQYF. In DNA form, the CDR3 reads TGTGCCATCAGTGAGTCGATTTTCGCTTCTCGGGTGGGCACAGATACGCAGTATTTT.

The chain is built from TRBV5-1 and TRBJ2-6; TRBD1 might be the D (6 bases). The germline V gene has CDR1 SGHRS and CDR2 YFSETQ. The CDR3 extends over 19 amino acids. Trimming shortened V by 3 bases and J by 2 bases, and 21 bases separated the two germline ends. CDR3 nucleotides: TGCGCCAGCAGCTACCCCCCTGGGGGCGATCAACCTGGGGCCAACGTCCTGACTTTC. Translation gives CASSYPPGGDQPGANVLTF.

The chain is built from TRBV6-5 and TRBJ2-1, with D maybe TRBD1 (5 bases). CDR3 size: 15 residues. CDR1 and CDR2 from the germline V gene are MNHEY and SVGAGI. V was cut by 0 bases and J by 5 bases, with 11 bases left in between. The CDR3 DNA is TGTGCCAGCAGTTACTCCCCAGGGAACAACAATGAGCAGTTCTTC. Its translation: CASSYSPGNNNEQFF.

The chain employs TRBV2 and TRBJ2-5; D gene uncertain. The length of the CDR3 is 14 residues. Germline CDR1 reads SNHLY; CDR2 reads FYNNEI. Deletions cut 1 base from V and 3 bases from J, with 9 bases between. The DNA of the CDR3 is TGTGCCAGCAGTGAAGGCGAGGTAGAAGAGACCCAGTACTTC. Translated: CASSEGEVEETQYF. The whole variable domain, remainder taken from reference TRBV2 and TRBJ2-5, is EPEVTQTPSHQVTQMGQEVILRCVPISNHLYFYWYRQILGQKVEFLVSFYNNEISEKSEIFDDQFSVERPDGSNFTLKIRSTKLEDSAMYFCASSEGEVEETQYFGPGTRLLVL.

This sequence joins TRBV27 and TRBJ1-1; D is perhaps TRBD1 (5 bases). This CDR3 contains 17 residues. Trimming left V 5 bases short and J 4 bases short, with 23 bases between. The germline gives CDR1 MNHEY, CDR2 SMNVEV (reference sequence). This CDR3 is CASSHLGLGQGSTEAFF. As DNA, the CDR3 is TGTGCCAGCAGTCACCTTGGGCTAGGGCAGGGTAGCACTGAAGCTTTCTTT.

The chain carries TRBV7-9 and TRBJ2-1, with TRBD1 matching 11 bases. Germline-derived CDR1 and CDR2 are SEHNR and FQNEAQ (reference sequence). V shed 5 bases and J 7 bases; nucleotides not matched to a gene: 13. The CDR3 contains 17 residues. CDR3 sequence: CASSPGQGAKILNEQFF. The CDR3 DNA sequence: TGTGCCAGCAGCCCAGGACAGGGGGCCAAAATACTGAATGAGCAGTTCTTC.

About this clone: Mismatch with germline at one junction end may stem from a read error. The chain couples TRBV2 to TRBJ2-7, with TRBD2 matching 7 bases. The CDR3 contains 14 residues. Germline assignment: CDR1 SNHLY and CDR2 FYNNEI. As DNA, the CDR3 is TGTGCCAGCCGTGAGCGGGGATCCTCCTACGAGCAGTACTTC. This gives the protein CASRERGSSYEQYF.

The chain uses TRBV14 and TRBJ2-3, with 9 bases matching TRBD2. The CDR3 loop spans 13 amino acids. Germline CDR1 and CDR2: SGHDN and FVKESK. The V gene end was trimmed by 4 bases and the J gene end by 6 bases; junction bases not matched to a gene: 2. CDR3 DNA sequence: TGTGCCAGCAGCCGCAGCGGGAGGGATACGCAGTATTTT. This gives the protein CASSRSGRDTQYF.

V gene TRBV7-6 combines with J gene TRBJ2-7, with 8 bases identical to TRBD2. The V gene's germline CDR1 is SGHVS and CDR2 FNYEAQ. The CDR3 spans 17 residues. The V and J ends lost 4 bases and 0 bases, in that order; junction bases with no gene match: 11. This CDR3 reads CASSSRDGGRNSYEQYF. The CDR3 DNA reads TGTGCCAGCAGCTCCCGTGATGGCGGGAGGAACTCCTACGAGCAGTACTTC.

This clone has just one count. V is TRBV28 and J is TRBJ1-2; D may be TRBD1 (6 bases). There are 15 residues in the CDR3. CDR1 and CDR2 from the germline V gene are MDHEN and SYDVKM. The V and J ends lost 4 bases and 4 bases respectively, with 16 bases between them. In nucleotides, the CDR3 is TGTGCCAGCAGTTCCGGCGGGGGCGAAATCTATGGCTACACCTTC. Its translation is CASSSGGGEIYGYTF.

The CDR3 here is CASSQLTENTEAFF. The CDR3 nucleotides are TGTGCCAGCAGTCAGCTGACAGAAAACACTGAAGCTTTCTTT. The chain is built from TRBV28 and TRBJ1-1; tentatively, D is TRBD1 (5 bases). Between the trimmed V and J ends, which lost 5 bases and 2 bases, there was a span of 12 bases. The CDR3 contains 14 residues. Germline V CDR1 and CDR2: MDHEN, SYDVKM. The full variable domain, completed using reference TRBV28 and TRBJ1-1, is DVKVTQSSRYLVKRTGEKVFLECVQDMDHENMFWYRQDPGLGLRLIYFSYDVKMKEKGDIPEGYSVSREKKERFSLILESASTNQTSMYLCASSQLTENTEAFFGQGTRLTVV.

The chain links TRBV12-2 to TRBJ2-3; the table assigns TRBD2, which was not confirmed against the DNA. TRBV12-2 constitutes a pseudogene. CDR3 size: 15 residues. The CDR3 here is CASLTSCGRLNTQYF. The CDR3, as DNA: TGTGCAAGTCTAACATCCTGCGGGAGGCTTAATACGCAGTATTTT.

The chain carries TRBV5-5 and TRBJ2-7; 7 bases fit TRBD1. The germline V gene encodes CDR1 SGHKS and CDR2 YYEKEE (reference sequence). V lost 0 bases, J lost 4 bases, and 7 bases stayed unmatched. This CDR3 has 15 residues. CDR3 sequence reads: CASSLEPSGGYEQYF. For the CDR3, the DNA is TGTGCCAGCAGCTTGGAGCCCTCAGGGGGTTACGAGCAGTACTTC.

This rearrangement joins TRBV9 to TRBJ2-3; TRBD2 aligns across 9 bases. The CDR3 has 15 amino acids. The V gene end was trimmed by 3 bases and the J gene end by 0 bases; junction bases not matched to a gene: 2. The germline gives CDR1 SGDLS, CDR2 YYNGEE. CDR3 coding DNA: TGTGCCAGCAGCGGGAGCGGGAGGAGCACAGATACGCAGTATTTT. Its translation is CASSGSGRSTDTQYF.

The chain is built from TRBV6-1 and TRBJ1-5, with a tentative D call TRBD1 (6 bases). The CDR3 is 15 residues long. Trimming left V 7 bases short and J 4 bases short, with 17 bases between. Per the germline V gene, CDR1 is MNHNS and CDR2 is SASEGT. The CDR3 reads CASTFFRTDNQPQHF. The CDR3 DNA follows: TGTGCCAGCACCTTTTTTCGGACAGATAATCAGCCCCAGCATTTT.

The chain combines TRBV15 with TRBJ2-1; possibly TRBD2 for D (5 bases). CDR3 length: 12 residues. The V gene lost 5 bases and the J gene lost 7 bases, with 9 bases spanning the gap. Germline V gene sequence: CDR1 LNHNV, CDR2 YYDKDF (reference sequence). The CDR3 DNA is TGTGCCACCAGCGGTTCGGGGAATGAGCAGTTCTTC. Amino acid sequence: CATSGSGNEQFF.

The rearrangement joins TRBV7-9 to TRBJ2-1; D may be TRBD1 (6 bases). Germline V gene data show CDR1 as SEHNR and CDR2 as FQNEAQ (reference sequence). V lost 5 bases and J lost 2, with 16 bases in between. There are 16 residues in the CDR3. In DNA, the CDR3 is TGTGCCAGCAGCCCCTGGGAAAGACAGGCCTACAATGAGCAGTTCTTC. As protein: CASSPWERQAYNEQFF.